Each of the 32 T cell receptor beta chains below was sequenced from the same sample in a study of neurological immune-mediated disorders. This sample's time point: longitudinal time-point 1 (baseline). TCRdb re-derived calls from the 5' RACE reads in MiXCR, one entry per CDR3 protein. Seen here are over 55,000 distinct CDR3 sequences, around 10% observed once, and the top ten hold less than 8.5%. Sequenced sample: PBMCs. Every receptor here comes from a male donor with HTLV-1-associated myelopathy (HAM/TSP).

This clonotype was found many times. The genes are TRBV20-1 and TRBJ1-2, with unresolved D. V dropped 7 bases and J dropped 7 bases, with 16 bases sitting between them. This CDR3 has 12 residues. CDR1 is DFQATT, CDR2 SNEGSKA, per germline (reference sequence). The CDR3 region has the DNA TGCAGTGTTAGTAAGTCGGACCCTGGCTACACCTTC. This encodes CSVSKSDPGYTF.

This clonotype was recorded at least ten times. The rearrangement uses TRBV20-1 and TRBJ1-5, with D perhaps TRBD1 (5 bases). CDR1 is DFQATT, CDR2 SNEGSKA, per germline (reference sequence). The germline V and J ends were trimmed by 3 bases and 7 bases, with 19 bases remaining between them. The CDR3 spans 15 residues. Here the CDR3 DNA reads TGCAGTGCTAGGTTAGACACGCACCGGGGGCAGCCCCAGCATTTT. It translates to CSARLDTHRGQPQHF.

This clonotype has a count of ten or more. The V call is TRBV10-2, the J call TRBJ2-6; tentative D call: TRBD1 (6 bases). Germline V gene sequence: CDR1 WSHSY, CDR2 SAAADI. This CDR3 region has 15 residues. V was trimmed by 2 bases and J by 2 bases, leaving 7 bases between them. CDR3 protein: CASSEAGAGANVLTF. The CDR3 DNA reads TGCGCCAGCAGTGAGGCAGGGGCTGGGGCCAACGTCCTGACTTTC.

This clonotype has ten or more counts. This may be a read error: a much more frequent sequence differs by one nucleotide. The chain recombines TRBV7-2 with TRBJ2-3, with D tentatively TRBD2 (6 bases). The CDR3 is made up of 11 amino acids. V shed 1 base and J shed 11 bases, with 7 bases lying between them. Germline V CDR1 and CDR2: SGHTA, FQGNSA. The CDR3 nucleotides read TGTACCAGCAGCTTAGGAGCGGGGCAGTATTTT. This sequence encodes CTSSLGAGQYF.

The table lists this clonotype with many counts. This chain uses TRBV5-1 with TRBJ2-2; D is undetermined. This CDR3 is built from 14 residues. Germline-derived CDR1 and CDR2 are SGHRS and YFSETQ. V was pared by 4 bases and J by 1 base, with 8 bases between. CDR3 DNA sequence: TGCGCCAGCAGCACCCGACAGAACACCGGGGAGCTGTTTTTT. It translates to CASSTRQNTGELFF.

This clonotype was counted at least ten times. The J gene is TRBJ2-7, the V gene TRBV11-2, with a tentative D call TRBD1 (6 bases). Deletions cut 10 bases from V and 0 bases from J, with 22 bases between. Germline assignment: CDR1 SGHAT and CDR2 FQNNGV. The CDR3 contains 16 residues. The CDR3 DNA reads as TGTGCCAACAGTCCTGGTCCCGGGACAACCTCCTACGAGCAGTACTTC. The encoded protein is CANSPGPGTTSYEQYF.

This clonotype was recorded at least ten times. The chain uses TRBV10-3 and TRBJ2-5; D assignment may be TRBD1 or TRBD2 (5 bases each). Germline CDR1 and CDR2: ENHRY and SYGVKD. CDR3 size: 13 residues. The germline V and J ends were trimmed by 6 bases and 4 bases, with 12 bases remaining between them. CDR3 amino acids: CAIRNRDGETQYF. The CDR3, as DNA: TGTGCCATCAGAAACCGGGACGGAGAGACCCAGTACTTC.

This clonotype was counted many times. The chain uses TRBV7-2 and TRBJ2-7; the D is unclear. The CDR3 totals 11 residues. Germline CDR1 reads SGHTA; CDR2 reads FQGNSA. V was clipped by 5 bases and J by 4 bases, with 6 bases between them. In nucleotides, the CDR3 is TGTGCCAGCAGCCCATATTACGAGCAGTACTTC. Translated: CASSPYYEQYF. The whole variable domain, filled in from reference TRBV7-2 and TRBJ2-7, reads GAGVSQSPSNKVTEKGKDVELRCDPISGHTALYWYRQSLGQGLEFLIYFQGNSAPDKSGLPSDRFSAERTGGSVSTLTIQRTQQEDSAVYLCASSPYYEQYFGPGTRLTVT.

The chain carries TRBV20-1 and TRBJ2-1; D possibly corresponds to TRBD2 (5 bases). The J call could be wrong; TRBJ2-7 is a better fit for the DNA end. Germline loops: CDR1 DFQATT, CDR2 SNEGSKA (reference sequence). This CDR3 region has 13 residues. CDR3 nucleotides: TGCAGTGCTGGCCTGGCTAGCCTTGATGAGCAGTACTTC. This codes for CSAGLASLDEQYF.

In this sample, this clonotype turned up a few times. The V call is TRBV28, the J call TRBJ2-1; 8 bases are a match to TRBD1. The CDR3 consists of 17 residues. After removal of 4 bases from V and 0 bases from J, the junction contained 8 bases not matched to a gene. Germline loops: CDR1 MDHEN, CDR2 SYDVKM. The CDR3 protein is CASSSPGQASSYNEQFF. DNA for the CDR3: TGTGCCAGCAGTTCACCGGGACAGGCGAGCTCCTACAATGAGCAGTTCTTC.

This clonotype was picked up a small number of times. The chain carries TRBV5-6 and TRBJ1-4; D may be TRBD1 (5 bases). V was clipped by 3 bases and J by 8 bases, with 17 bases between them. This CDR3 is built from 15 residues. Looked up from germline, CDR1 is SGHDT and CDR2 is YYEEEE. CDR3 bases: TGTGCCAGCAGCTCTCTGAAGGGGACGGACGAAAAACTGTTTTTT. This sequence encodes CASSSLKGTDEKLFF.

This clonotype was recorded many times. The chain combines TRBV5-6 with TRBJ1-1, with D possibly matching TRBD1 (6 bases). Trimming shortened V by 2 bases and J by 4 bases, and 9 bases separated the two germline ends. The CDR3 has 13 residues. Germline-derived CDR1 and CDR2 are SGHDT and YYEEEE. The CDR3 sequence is CASSLGGGTEAFF. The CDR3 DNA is TGTGCCAGCAGCTTAGGGGGTGGCACTGAAGCTTTCTTT.

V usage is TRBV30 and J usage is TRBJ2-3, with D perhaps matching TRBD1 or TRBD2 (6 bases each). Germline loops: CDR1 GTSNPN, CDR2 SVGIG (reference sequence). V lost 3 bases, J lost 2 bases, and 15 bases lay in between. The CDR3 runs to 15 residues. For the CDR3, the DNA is TGTGCCTGGAGCAGATCCGGGGGACACACAGATACGCAGTATTTT. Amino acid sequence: CAWSRSGGHTDTQYF.

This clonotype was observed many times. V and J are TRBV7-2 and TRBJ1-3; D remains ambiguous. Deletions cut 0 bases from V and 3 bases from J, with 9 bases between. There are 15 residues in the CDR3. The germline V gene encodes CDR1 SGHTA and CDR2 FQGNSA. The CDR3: CASSLARSVGNTIYF. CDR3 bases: TGTGCCAGCAGCTTAGCGCGATCGGTTGGAAACACCATATATTTT.

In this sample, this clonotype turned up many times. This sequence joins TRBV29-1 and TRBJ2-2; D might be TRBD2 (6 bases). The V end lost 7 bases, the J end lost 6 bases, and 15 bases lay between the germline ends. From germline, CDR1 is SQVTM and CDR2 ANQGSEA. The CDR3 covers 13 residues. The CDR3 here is CSARRSGAGELFF. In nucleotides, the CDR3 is TGCAGCGCCCGAAGGTCGGGGGCCGGGGAGCTGTTTTTT.

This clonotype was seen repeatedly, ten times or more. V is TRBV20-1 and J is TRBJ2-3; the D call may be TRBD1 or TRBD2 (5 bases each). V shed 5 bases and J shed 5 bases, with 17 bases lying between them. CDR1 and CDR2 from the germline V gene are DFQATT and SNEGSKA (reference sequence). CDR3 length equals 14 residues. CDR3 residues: CSAGLGTGGDTQYF. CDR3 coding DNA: TGCAGTGCTGGGCTGGGGACGGGCGGAGATACGCAGTATTTT.

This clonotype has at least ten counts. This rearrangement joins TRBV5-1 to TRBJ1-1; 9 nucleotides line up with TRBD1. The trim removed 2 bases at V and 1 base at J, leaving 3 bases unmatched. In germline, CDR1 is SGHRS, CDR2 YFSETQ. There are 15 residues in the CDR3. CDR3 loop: CASSLWTGANTEAFF. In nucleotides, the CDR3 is TGCGCCAGCAGCTTATGGACAGGGGCGAACACTGAAGCTTTCTTT.

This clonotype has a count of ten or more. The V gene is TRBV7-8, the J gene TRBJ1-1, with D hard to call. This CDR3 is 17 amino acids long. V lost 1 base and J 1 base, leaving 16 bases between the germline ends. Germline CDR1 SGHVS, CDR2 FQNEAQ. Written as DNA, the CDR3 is TGTGCCAGCAGCTTAGACCGTCCTCATAGTGGGAACACTGAAGCTTTCTTT. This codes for CASSLDRPHSGNTEAFF.

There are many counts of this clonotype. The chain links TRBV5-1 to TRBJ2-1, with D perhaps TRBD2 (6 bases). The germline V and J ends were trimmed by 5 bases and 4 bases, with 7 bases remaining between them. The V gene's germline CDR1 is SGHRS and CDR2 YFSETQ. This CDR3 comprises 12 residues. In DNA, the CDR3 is TGCGCCAGCAGGGAGGGGTACAATGAGCAGTTCTTC. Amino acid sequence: CASREGYNEQFF.

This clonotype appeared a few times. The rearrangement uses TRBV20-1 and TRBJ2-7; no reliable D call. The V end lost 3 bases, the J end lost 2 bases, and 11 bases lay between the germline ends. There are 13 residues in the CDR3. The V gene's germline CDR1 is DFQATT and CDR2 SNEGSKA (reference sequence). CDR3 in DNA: TGCAGTGCTAGGGGCCAGTGGGCCTACGAGCAGTACTTC. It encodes CSARGQWAYEQYF.

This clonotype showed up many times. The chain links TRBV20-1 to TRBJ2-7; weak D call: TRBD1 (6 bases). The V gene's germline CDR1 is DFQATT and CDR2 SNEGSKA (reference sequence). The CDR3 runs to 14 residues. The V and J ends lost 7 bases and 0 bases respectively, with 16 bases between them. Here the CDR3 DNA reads TGCAGTGTCCCGGGACAACTTATCTCCTACGAGCAGTACTTC. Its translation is CSVPGQLISYEQYF.

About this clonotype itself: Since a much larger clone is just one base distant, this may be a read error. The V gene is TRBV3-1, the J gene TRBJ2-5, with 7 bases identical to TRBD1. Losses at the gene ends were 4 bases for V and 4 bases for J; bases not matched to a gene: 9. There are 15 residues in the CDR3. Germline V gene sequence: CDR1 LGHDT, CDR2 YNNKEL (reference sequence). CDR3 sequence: CASSRRIGGVETQYF. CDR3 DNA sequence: TGTGCCAGCAGCCGACGGATAGGGGGCGTAGAGACCCAGTACTTC.

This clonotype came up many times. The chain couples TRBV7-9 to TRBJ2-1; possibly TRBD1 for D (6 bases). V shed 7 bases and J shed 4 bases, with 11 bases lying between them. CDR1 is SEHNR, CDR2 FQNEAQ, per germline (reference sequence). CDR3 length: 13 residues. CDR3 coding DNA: TGTGCCAGCACCGTTGGGACATACAATGAGCAGTTCTTC. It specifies CASTVGTYNEQFF.

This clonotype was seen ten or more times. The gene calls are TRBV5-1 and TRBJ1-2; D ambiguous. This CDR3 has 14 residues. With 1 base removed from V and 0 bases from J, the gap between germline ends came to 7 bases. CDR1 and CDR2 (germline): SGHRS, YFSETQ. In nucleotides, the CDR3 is TGCGCCAGCAGCTTGTCCCCAGCTAACTATGGCTACACCTTC. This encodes CASSLSPANYGYTF.

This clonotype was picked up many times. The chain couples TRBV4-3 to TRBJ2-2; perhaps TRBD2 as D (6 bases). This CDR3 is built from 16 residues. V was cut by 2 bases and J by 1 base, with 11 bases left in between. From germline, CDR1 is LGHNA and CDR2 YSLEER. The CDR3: CASSQRMGGNTGELFF. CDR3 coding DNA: TGCGCCAGCAGCCAAAGGATGGGGGGGAACACCGGGGAGCTGTTTTTT.

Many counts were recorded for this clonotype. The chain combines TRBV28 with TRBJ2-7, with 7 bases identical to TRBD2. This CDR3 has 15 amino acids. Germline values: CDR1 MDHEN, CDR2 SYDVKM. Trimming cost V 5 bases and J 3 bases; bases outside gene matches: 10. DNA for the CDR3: TGTGCCAGCAGTGCCCCGATCGGGGGGAGCTACGAGCAGTACTTC. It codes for CASSAPIGGSYEQYF.

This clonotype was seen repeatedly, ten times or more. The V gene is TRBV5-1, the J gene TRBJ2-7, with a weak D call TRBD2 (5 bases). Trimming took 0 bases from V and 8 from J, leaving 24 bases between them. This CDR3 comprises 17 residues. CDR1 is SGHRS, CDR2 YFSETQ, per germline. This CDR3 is CASSLVAVASPPVKQYF. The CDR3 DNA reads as TGCGCCAGCAGCTTGGTTGCGGTGGCTAGCCCTCCGGTGAAGCAGTACTTC.

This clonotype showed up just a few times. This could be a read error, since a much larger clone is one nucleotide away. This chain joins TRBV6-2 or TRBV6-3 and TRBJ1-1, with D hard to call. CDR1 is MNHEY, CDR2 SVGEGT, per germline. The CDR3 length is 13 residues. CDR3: CASSLTGPTEDFF. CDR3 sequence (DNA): TGTGCCAGCAGCTTGACGGGTCCCACTGAAGATTTCTTT.

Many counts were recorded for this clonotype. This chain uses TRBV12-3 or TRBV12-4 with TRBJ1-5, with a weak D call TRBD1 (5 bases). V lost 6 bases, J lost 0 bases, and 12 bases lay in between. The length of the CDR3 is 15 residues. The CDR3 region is CASRPWGDSNQPQHF. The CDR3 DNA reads TGTGCCAGCAGGCCATGGGGGGATAGCAATCAGCCCCAGCATTTT.

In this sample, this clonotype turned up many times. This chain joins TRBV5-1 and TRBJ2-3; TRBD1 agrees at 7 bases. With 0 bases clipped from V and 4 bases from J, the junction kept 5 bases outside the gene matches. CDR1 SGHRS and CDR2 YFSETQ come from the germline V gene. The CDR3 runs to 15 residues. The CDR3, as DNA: TGCGCCAGCAGCTTGGAACGACAGGGATCAGATACGCAGTATTTT. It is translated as CASSLERQGSDTQYF.

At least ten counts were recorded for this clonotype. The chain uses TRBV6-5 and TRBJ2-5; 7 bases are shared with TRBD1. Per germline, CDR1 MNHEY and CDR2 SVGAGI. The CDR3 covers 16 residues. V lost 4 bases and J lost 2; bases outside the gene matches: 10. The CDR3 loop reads CASSFVKGRGQETQYF. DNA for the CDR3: TGTGCCAGCAGTTTTGTGAAAGGCAGGGGGCAAGAGACCCAGTACTTC.

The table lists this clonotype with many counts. CDR3 nucleotide sequence: TGCAGTGCTAGACAGTATCTCCAAGGGTCCTACAATGAGCAGTTCTTC. Encoded protein: CSARQYLQGSYNEQFF. The chain recombines TRBV20-1 with TRBJ2-1; D gene unclear. Trimming cost V 2 bases and J 1 base, with 15 bases left between them. This CDR3 is 16 amino acids long. The V gene's germline CDR1 is DFQATT and CDR2 SNEGSKA (reference sequence).